Listed below are T cell receptor beta chains from one sample, sequenced in a study of beta chain features in type 1 diabetes. The method was immunoSEQ multiplex PCR; TCRdb's version includes in-frame clones alone and lacks a portion of them. The repertoire holds 35,000 to 45,000 clones, roughly 67% seen once, with 2% to 2.5% in the top ten. Sequenced sample: Tregs from blood. These TCRs come from a woman in her 30s in good health. The CDR3 runs from the conserved cysteine through the conserved F or W. D genes are given only for firm matches. Expanded clones are given a class, and other clones once, few, many or no size at all.

v_call: TRBV4-1
j_call: TRBJ2-3
clone_size: -
d_call: TRBD2
cdr3_aa: CASSQRPGLDPDTQYF
cdr3_nt: TGCGCCAGCAGCCAACGGCCGGGACTAGACCCAGATACGCAGTATTTT

v_call: TRBV4-1
j_call: TRBJ2-4
clone_size: -
d_call: TRBD2
cdr3_aa: CASSQDRGGLAGGGAKNIQYF
cdr3_nt: TGCGCCAGCAGCCAAGATCGTGGTGGACTAGCGGGAGGAGGGGCCAAAAACATTCAGTACTTC

v_call: TRBV29-1
j_call: TRBJ2-3
clone_size: -
d_call: TRBD2
cdr3_aa: CSVSGTSGSRTDTQYF
cdr3_nt: TGCAGCGTCTCCGGGACTAGCGGGAGTCGGACAGATACGCAGTATTTT

v_call: TRBV6-5
j_call: TRBJ2-1
clone_size: once
d_call: -
cdr3_aa: CASSYDPGGFENEQFF
cdr3_nt: TGTGCCAGCAGTTACGACCCAGGAGGGTTTGAGAATGAGCAGTTCTTC

v_call: TRBV2
j_call: TRBJ2-5
clone_size: -
d_call: TRBD1
cdr3_aa: CASRVDRGGEQYF
cdr3_nt: TGTGCCAGCAGAGTCGACAGGGGGGGAGAGCAGTACTTC

v_call: TRBV7-9
j_call: TRBJ1-5
clone_size: -
d_call: -
cdr3_aa: CASSTSGSNQPQHF
cdr3_nt: TGTGCCAGCAGCACATCCGGGTCTAATCAGCCCCAGCATTTT

v_call: TRBV4-3
j_call: TRBJ1-1
clone_size: few
d_call: -
cdr3_aa: CASSQQTGFYYTEAFF
cdr3_nt: TGCGCCAGCAGCCAACAAACAGGGTTTTATTACACTGAAGCTTTCTTT

v_call: TRBV30
j_call: TRBJ1-5
clone_size: -
d_call: TRBD1
cdr3_aa: CAWSAQGVANQPQHF
cdr3_nt: TGTGCCTGGAGCGCACAGGGGGTCGCCAATCAGCCCCAGCATTTT

v_call: TRBV18
j_call: TRBJ2-7
clone_size: -
d_call: TRBD1
cdr3_aa: CASSPITGTGVEQYF
cdr3_nt: TGTGCCAGCTCACCAATCACCGGGACAGGGGTCGAGCAGTACTTC

v_call: TRBV7-9
j_call: TRBJ1-1
clone_size: -
d_call: -
cdr3_aa: CASRLNRDTEAFF
cdr3_nt: TGTGCCAGCAGACTCAACAGGGATACTGAAGCTTTCTTT

v_call: TRBV2
j_call: TRBJ2-3
clone_size: -
d_call: -
cdr3_aa: CASSEAEAVATDTQYF
cdr3_nt: TGTGCCAGCAGTGAAGCGGAGGCAGTCGCGACAGATACGCAGTATTTT

v_call: TRBV29-1
j_call: TRBJ2-3
clone_size: -
d_call: TRBD1
cdr3_aa: CSVDGTGFTQYF
cdr3_nt: TGCAGCGTTGATGGGACAGGGTTTACGCAGTATTTT

v_call: TRBV19
j_call: TRBJ2-1
clone_size: -
d_call: TRBD2
cdr3_aa: CASSIDIPGLAGSYNEQFF
cdr3_nt: TGTGCCAGTAGTATAGATATCCCCGGACTAGCGGGATCTTACAATGAGCAGTTCTTC

v_call: TRBV30
j_call: TRBJ2-1
clone_size: -
d_call: TRBD2
cdr3_aa: CAWSLSGLVSYNEQFF
cdr3_nt: TGTGCCTGGAGTTTATCGGGACTAGTATCCTACAATGAGCAGTTCTTC

v_call: TRBV19
j_call: TRBJ2-6
clone_size: once
d_call: -
cdr3_aa: CATRDRGSGANVLTF
cdr3_nt: TGTGCCACCCGAGACAGAGGCTCTGGGGCCAACGTCCTGACTTTC

v_call: TRBV27
j_call: TRBJ1-1
clone_size: few
d_call: TRBD1
cdr3_aa: CASSGRDRLNTEAFF
cdr3_nt: TGTGCCAGCAGTGGAAGGGACAGACTGAACACTGAAGCTTTCTTT

v_call: TRBV6-6
j_call: TRBJ2-7
clone_size: -
d_call: -
cdr3_aa: CASSYFTGMSSYEQYF
cdr3_nt: TGTGCCAGCAGTTACTTTACAGGGATGAGCTCCTACGAGCAGTACTTC

v_call: TRBV4-1
j_call: TRBJ2-2
clone_size: -
d_call: TRBD2
cdr3_aa: CASSRTSANTGELFF
cdr3_nt: TGCGCCAGCAGCCGGACTAGCGCGAACACCGGGGAGCTGTTTTTT

v_call: TRBV30
j_call: TRBJ2-7
clone_size: -
d_call: -
cdr3_aa: CAWSAHRVTYEQYF
cdr3_nt: TGTGCCTGGAGTGCGCACAGGGTCACCTACGAGCAGTACTTC

v_call: TRBV4-3
j_call: TRBJ2-3
clone_size: -
d_call: TRBD2
cdr3_aa: CASSQDNRAGAPRTDTQYF
cdr3_nt: TGCGCCAGCAGCCAAGATAATCGAGCGGGAGCTCCGCGCACAGATACGCAGTATTTT

v_call: TRBV5-5
j_call: TRBJ2-1
clone_size: few
d_call: -
cdr3_aa: CASSTRVGSQSEQFF
cdr3_nt: TGTGCCAGCAGCACGCGAGTGGGGAGCCAGAGTGAGCAGTTCTTC

v_call: TRBV19
j_call: TRBJ1-5
clone_size: -
d_call: -
cdr3_aa: CASNVPGGGHNQPQHF
cdr3_nt: TGTGCCAGTAACGTCCCAGGTGGGGGACACAATCAGCCCCAGCATTTT

v_call: TRBV6-1
j_call: TRBJ2-5
clone_size: few
d_call: TRBD1
cdr3_aa: CASSAPPDRVQETQYF
cdr3_nt: TGTGCCAGCAGTGCCCCCCCAGACAGGGTACAAGAGACCCAGTACTTC

v_call: TRBV19
j_call: TRBJ2-7
clone_size: -
d_call: -
cdr3_aa: CASSIGEAASPYEQYF
cdr3_nt: TGTGCCAGTAGTATAGGAGAAGCGGCGAGCCCCTACGAGCAGTACTTC

v_call: TRBV18
j_call: TRBJ2-1
clone_size: -
d_call: TRBD2
cdr3_aa: CASSRSSSGSLSYNEQFF
cdr3_nt: TGTGCCAGCTCACGATCGTCTAGCGGGAGTTTATCCTACAATGAGCAGTTCTTC

v_call: TRBV7-2
j_call: TRBJ2-7
clone_size: -
d_call: TRBD2
cdr3_aa: CASSGRGLAGGEQYF
cdr3_nt: TGTGCCAGCAGCGGTCGTGGACTAGCGGGAGGTGAGCAGTACTTC

v_call: TRBV5-1
j_call: TRBJ2-3
clone_size: -
d_call: TRBD2
cdr3_aa: CASSLLEGLAGTDTQYF
cdr3_nt: TGCGCCAGCAGCTTGCTGGAGGGCCTAGCGGGCACAGATACGCAGTATTTT

v_call: TRBV28
j_call: TRBJ1-1
clone_size: -
d_call: -
cdr3_aa: CASSSGITEAFF
cdr3_nt: TGTGCCAGCAGTTCCGGGATCACTGAAGCTTTCTTT

v_call: TRBV7-2
j_call: TRBJ2-5
clone_size: -
d_call: TRBD2
cdr3_aa: CASSLESRLAGETQYF
cdr3_nt: TGTGCCAGCAGCTTAGAATCCCGCCTAGCGGGAGAGACCCAGTACTTC

v_call: TRBV19
j_call: TRBJ2-1
clone_size: few
d_call: TRBD1
cdr3_aa: CASSPQGPLLYNEQFF
cdr3_nt: TGTGCCAGTAGTCCACAGGGGCCCTTACTTTACAATGAGCAGTTCTTC

v_call: TRBV7-9
j_call: TRBJ2-7
clone_size: few
d_call: -
cdr3_aa: CASSLFDANRYF
cdr3_nt: TGTGCCAGCAGCTTGTTCGACGCCAACAGGTACTTC

v_call: TRBV5-1
j_call: TRBJ2-4
clone_size: -
d_call: -
cdr3_aa: CASRPALGANIQYF
cdr3_nt: TGCGCCAGCAGGCCGGCCCTAGGGGCAAACATTCAGTACTTC

v_call: TRBV5-4
j_call: TRBJ1-1
clone_size: -
d_call: -
cdr3_aa: CASSWGRQGTNTEAFF
cdr3_nt: TGTGCCAGCAGCTGGGGCCGGCAGGGGACGAACACTGAAGCTTTCTTT

v_call: TRBV7-9
j_call: TRBJ2-7
clone_size: -
d_call: TRBD1
cdr3_aa: CASSRGTGGDEQYF
cdr3_nt: TGTGCCAGCAGCCGCGGGACAGGGGGAGACGAGCAGTACTTC

v_call: TRBV4-1
j_call: TRBJ2-4
clone_size: -
d_call: TRBD1
cdr3_aa: CASSQGQGRNIQYF
cdr3_nt: TGCGCCAGCAGCCAAGGACAGGGGAGAAACATTCAGTACTTC

v_call: TRBV7-9
j_call: TRBJ2-7
clone_size: -
d_call: -
cdr3_aa: CASSRGALYEQYF
cdr3_nt: TGTGCCAGCAGTCGGGGGGCCCTCTACGAGCAGTACTTC

v_call: TRBV4-1
j_call: TRBJ2-5
clone_size: -
d_call: TRBD1
cdr3_aa: CASSQEPDRVGGTQYF
cdr3_nt: TGCGCCAGCAGCCAAGAACCGGACAGGGTAGGAGGGACCCAGTACTTC

v_call: TRBV19
j_call: TRBJ1-4
clone_size: -
d_call: -
cdr3_aa: CASSIQFGGEKLFF
cdr3_nt: TGTGCCAGTAGTATCCAGTTCGGAGGCGAAAAACTGTTTTTT

v_call: TRBV7-9
j_call: TRBJ1-1
clone_size: -
d_call: -
cdr3_aa: CASSLNEVTEAFF
cdr3_nt: TGTGCCAGCAGCTTAAATGAGGTCACAGAAGCTTTCTTT

v_call: TRBV5-1
j_call: TRBJ2-1
clone_size: -
d_call: TRBD1
cdr3_aa: CASSSGTGVSEQFF
cdr3_nt: TGCGCCAGCAGTTCCGGGACAGGGGTTAGTGAGCAGTTCTTC

v_call: TRBV4-1
j_call: TRBJ2-2
clone_size: -
d_call: -
cdr3_aa: CASSQDAGFTGELFF
cdr3_nt: TGCGCCAGCAGCCAAGATGCGGGGTTCACCGGGGAGCTGTTTTTT

v_call: TRBV28
j_call: TRBJ2-6
clone_size: -
d_call: TRBD1
cdr3_aa: CASSLFTGVFSGANVLTF
cdr3_nt: TGTGCCAGCAGTTTGTTTACAGGGGTTTTTTCTGGGGCCAACGTCCTGACTTTC

v_call: TRBV2
j_call: TRBJ2-1
clone_size: -
d_call: -
cdr3_aa: CASSVGRNNEQFF
cdr3_nt: TGTGCCAGCAGTGTGGGCAGGAACAATGAGCAGTTCTTC

v_call: TRBV30
j_call: TRBJ2-1
clone_size: -
d_call: TRBD2
cdr3_aa: CAWSVPGLAGYNEQFF
cdr3_nt: TGTGCCTGGAGTGTTCCGGGACTAGCAGGCTACAATGAGCAGTTCTTC

v_call: TRBV7-2
j_call: TRBJ2-7
clone_size: -
d_call: TRBD2
cdr3_aa: CASREGSGRNEQYF
cdr3_nt: TGTGCCAGCAGGGAGGGTAGCGGGAGGAACGAGCAGTACTTC

v_call: TRBV14
j_call: TRBJ2-7
clone_size: -
d_call: TRBD2
cdr3_aa: CASAGLAGRGEQYF
cdr3_nt: TGTGCCAGCGCCGGGCTAGCGGGACGCGGCGAGCAGTACTTC

v_call: TRBV29-1
j_call: TRBJ2-5
clone_size: few
d_call: -
cdr3_aa: CSVEGSGLTQYF
cdr3_nt: TGCAGCGTTGAAGGCTCCGGGTTGACCCAGTACTTC

v_call: TRBV6-1
j_call: TRBJ1-1
clone_size: once
d_call: TRBD1
cdr3_aa: CASRFRGDTEAFF
cdr3_nt: TGTGCCAGCAGATTCAGGGGGGACACTGAAGCTTTCTTT

v_call: TRBV2
j_call: TRBJ1-6
clone_size: -
d_call: TRBD1
cdr3_aa: CAKADRDYNSPLHF
cdr3_nt: TGTGCCAAGGCCGACAGGGACTATAATTCACCCCTCCACTTT

v_call: TRBV18
j_call: TRBJ2-2
clone_size: -
d_call: -
cdr3_aa: CASSPSGGAWLTGELFF
cdr3_nt: TGTGCCAGCTCACCATCGGGGGGCGCATGGTTGACCGGGGAGCTGTTTTTT

v_call: TRBV6-5
j_call: TRBJ1-2
clone_size: once
d_call: -
cdr3_aa: CASRTTGGSRGYTF
cdr3_nt: TGTGCCAGCAGAACGACAGGTGGAAGTCGTGGCTACACCTTC

v_call: TRBV28
j_call: TRBJ2-3
clone_size: few
d_call: -
cdr3_aa: CASKLSGTDTQYF
cdr3_nt: TGTGCCAGCAAACTTAGCGGCACAGATACGCAGTATTTT

v_call: TRBV28
j_call: TRBJ2-1
clone_size: few
d_call: TRBD2
cdr3_aa: CASSAYGTSRYHEQFF
cdr3_nt: TGTGCCAGCAGTGCATACGGGACTAGCAGGTACCATGAGCAGTTCTTC

v_call: TRBV19
j_call: TRBJ2-2
clone_size: -
d_call: -
cdr3_aa: CASGRDFANTGELFF
cdr3_nt: TGTGCCAGTGGCAGGGACTTCGCGAACACCGGGGAGCTGTTTTTT

v_call: TRBV19
j_call: TRBJ1-5
clone_size: -
d_call: TRBD1
cdr3_aa: CASSAGTDRNQPQHF
cdr3_nt: TGTGCCAGTAGTGCGGGGACAGATAGAAATCAGCCCCAGCATTTT

v_call: TRBV5-1
j_call: TRBJ1-1
clone_size: once
d_call: -
cdr3_aa: CASSLAGFGAFF
cdr3_nt: TGCGCCAGCAGCTTGGCCGGGTTTGGAGCTTTCTTT

v_call: TRBV5-6
j_call: TRBJ1-2
clone_size: few
d_call: -
cdr3_aa: CASSLRGRVSYGYTF
cdr3_nt: TGTGCCAGCAGCTTGAGGGGCCGGGTTTCGTATGGCTACACCTTC

v_call: TRBV7-8
j_call: TRBJ2-7
clone_size: -
d_call: -
cdr3_aa: CASSFLFEQYF
cdr3_nt: TGTGCCAGCAGCTTTCTTTTCGAGCAGTACTTC

v_call: TRBV19
j_call: TRBJ1-1
clone_size: few
d_call: -
cdr3_aa: CASRKPGHEAFF
cdr3_nt: TGTGCCAGTAGAAAACCGGGACATGAAGCTTTCTTT